Listed below are T cell receptor beta chains from one sample, sequenced in a study of radiation and T cells in renal cell carcinoma. The assay was immunoSEQ multiplex PCR, and TCRdb's table has in-frame clones only and misses some. The data contain more than 10,000 clones, nearly 60% of them singletons. Sequenced material: tumor tissue, taken from a patient whose treatment was nephrectomy without radiotherapy. The source is a man aged 35-49 years with renal cell carcinoma. Each CDR3 is given with its conserved first and last residue.

J gene,V gene,CDR3 protein
TRBJ1-2,TRBV28,CASSLWGRGYGYTF
TRBJ2-5,TRBV19,CASSTGTGQETQYF
TRBJ1-1,TRBV28,CASSRLNRGGNTEAFF
TRBJ1-1,TRBV28,CASSRQERNTEAFF
TRBJ1-2,TRBV21-1,CASTKVGVGGYGYTF
TRBJ2-1,TRBV18,CASSLRPYNEQFF
TRBJ1-5,TRBV19,CASTYPGRGNQPQHF
TRBJ2-7,TRBV5-1,CASSLGAAYEQYF
TRBJ2-2,TRBV28,CASNGGSLTAGELFF
TRBJ2-1,TRBV6-5,CASTASGTDNEQFF
TRBJ1-2,TRBV5-6,CASSLRQEGYTF
TRBJ1-2,TRBV10-3,CAISELVGGRGYTF
TRBJ1-5,TRBV27,CASRVRGEGQPQHF
TRBJ2-1,TRBV25-1,CASSGHPPSGFYNEQFF
TRBJ2-3,TRBV7-2,CASSLGWSTDTQYF
TRBJ2-1,TRBV6-1,CASSEHNEQFF
TRBJ2-2,TRBV25-1,CASLAGANTGELFF
TRBJ2-3,TRBV18,CASSPGNTDTQYF
TRBJ2-7,TRBV7-4,CASSLPPRAQYF
TRBJ1-2,TRBV11-3,CASSSRTDHIVF
TRBJ2-5,TRBV5-1,CASSGTSGRAEETQYF
TRBJ2-2,TRBV6-4,CASSDSGDTGELFF
TRBJ1-1,TRBV19,CASSVRETEAFF
TRBJ2-1,TRBV6-1,CASSVQGSNNEQFF
TRBJ1-1,TRBV4-2,CASSQEGLGTEAFF
TRBJ2-1,TRBV5-1,CASSFLSAGMGWNEQFF